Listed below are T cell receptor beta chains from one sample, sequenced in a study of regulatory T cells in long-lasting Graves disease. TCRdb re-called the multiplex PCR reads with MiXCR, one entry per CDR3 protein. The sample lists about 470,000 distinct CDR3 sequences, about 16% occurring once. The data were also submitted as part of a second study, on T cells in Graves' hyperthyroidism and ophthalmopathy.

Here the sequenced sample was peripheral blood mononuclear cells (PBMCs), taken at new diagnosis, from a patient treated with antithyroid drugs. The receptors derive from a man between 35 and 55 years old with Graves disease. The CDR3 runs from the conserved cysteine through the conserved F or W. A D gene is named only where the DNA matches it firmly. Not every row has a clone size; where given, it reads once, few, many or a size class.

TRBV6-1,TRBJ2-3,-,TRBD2,TGTGCCAGCAGGCAGGGAGCGGGACCCACAGATACGCAGTATTTT,CASRQGAGPTDTQYF
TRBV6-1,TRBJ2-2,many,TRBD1,TGTGCCAGCAGTGGGAATCGTGGACAGGGCGGTACCGGGGAGCTGTTTTTT,CASSGNRGQGGTGELFF
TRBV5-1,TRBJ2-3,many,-,TGCGCCAGCAGCTTGGGAACATTAGCAACAGATACGCAGTATTTT,CASSLGTLATDTQYF
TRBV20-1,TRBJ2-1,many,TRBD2,TGCAGTGCTAGGGGGACTAGCGGGTACAATGAGCAGTTCTTC,CSARGTSGYNEQFF
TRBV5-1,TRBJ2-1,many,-,TGCGCCAGCAACCCTGGACAGTACAATGAGCAGTTCTTC,CASNPGQYNEQFF
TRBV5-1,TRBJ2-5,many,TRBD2,TGCGCCAGCAGTTGGGGACTAGCGGGGCAAGAGACCCAGTACTTC,CASSWGLAGQETQYF
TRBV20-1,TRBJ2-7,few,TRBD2,TGCAGTGCAAACTCCGGGACTAGCGGATCCTACGAGCAGTACTTC,CSANSGTSGSYEQYF
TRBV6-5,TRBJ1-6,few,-,TGTGCCAGCAGTTACTCCGACAGCTATAATTCACCCCTCCACTTT,CASSYSDSYNSPLHF
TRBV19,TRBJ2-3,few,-,TGTGCCAGTAGCTCATCCCGGGACCGAACAGGAGATACGCAGTATTTT,CASSSSRDRTGDTQYF
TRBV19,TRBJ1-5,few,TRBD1,TGTGCCAGTACGGACAGGGTTAATCAGCCCCAGCATTTT,CASTDRVNQPQHF
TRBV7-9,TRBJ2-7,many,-,TGTGCCAGCAGCCCGAGCGGCAGGAGCCCTCCCGAGCAGTACTTC,CASSPSGRSPPEQYF
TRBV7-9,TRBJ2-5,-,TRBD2,TGTGCCAGCAGCACCTACGAGGGACTAGCGGGAGGGCCGCAGACCCAGTACTTC,CASSTYEGLAGGPQTQYF
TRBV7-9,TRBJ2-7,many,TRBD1,TGTGCCAGCAGCTTAGATGGGACAGGGAACGAGCAGTACTTC,CASSLDGTGNEQYF
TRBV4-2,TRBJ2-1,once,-,TGTGCCAGCAGCCGGGGGTCGGCGGGCTCCGCCTACAATGAGCAGTTCTTC,CASSRGSAGSAYNEQFF
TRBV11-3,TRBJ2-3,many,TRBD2,TGTGCCAGCAGCTTCCGACTAGCGGGAGTTGCAGATACGCAGTATTTT,CASSFRLAGVADTQYF
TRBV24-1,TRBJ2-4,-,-,TGTGCCACCAGTGATTTGCCAGGGGCGGTTCAGTACTTC,CATSDLPGAVQYF
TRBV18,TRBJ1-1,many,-,TGTGCCAGCAGCCCCAGGGAGAACACTGAAGCTTTCTTT,CASSPRENTEAFF
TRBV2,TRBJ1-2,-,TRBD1,TGTGCCAGCAGTGTTTTCAGGGGGGACGGCTACACCTTC,CASSVFRGDGYTF
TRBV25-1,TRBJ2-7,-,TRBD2,TGTGCCAGCAGTGACCTAGAAGGGAGGGCCTACGAGCAGTACTTC,CASSDLEGRAYEQYF
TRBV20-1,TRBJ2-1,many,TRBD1,TGCAGTGCTAGAGATCGAGGACAGGGGGCGAATGAGCAGTTCTTC,CSARDRGQGANEQFF
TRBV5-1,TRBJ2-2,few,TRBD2,TGCGCCAGCAGCTTGCGTGGGAGGGACACCGGGGAGCTGTTTTTT,CASSLRGRDTGELFF
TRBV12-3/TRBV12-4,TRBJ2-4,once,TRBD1,TGTGCCAGCAGTAGACAGGGGATGACCATTCAGTACTTC,CASSRQGMTIQYF
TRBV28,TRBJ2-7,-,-,TGTGCCAGCAGTTTGGGCGGCAGGGGATTCTCCTACGAGCAGTACTTC,CASSLGGRGFSYEQYF
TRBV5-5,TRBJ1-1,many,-,TGTGCCAGCAGTTTCTCAGATAACACTGAAGCTTTCTTT,CASSFSDNTEAFF
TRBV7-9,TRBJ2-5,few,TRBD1,TGTGCCAGCAGTCAGGGGGACATAAACCAAGAGACCCAGTACTTC,CASSQGDINQETQYF
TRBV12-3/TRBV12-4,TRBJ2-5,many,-,TGTGCCAGCAGGCGGGACATCCAAGAGACCCAGTACTTC,CASRRDIQETQYF
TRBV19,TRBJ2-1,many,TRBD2,TGTGCCAGTAGTATAGATAACGGCGGGAGGGCCAATGAGCAGTTCTTC,CASSIDNGGRANEQFF